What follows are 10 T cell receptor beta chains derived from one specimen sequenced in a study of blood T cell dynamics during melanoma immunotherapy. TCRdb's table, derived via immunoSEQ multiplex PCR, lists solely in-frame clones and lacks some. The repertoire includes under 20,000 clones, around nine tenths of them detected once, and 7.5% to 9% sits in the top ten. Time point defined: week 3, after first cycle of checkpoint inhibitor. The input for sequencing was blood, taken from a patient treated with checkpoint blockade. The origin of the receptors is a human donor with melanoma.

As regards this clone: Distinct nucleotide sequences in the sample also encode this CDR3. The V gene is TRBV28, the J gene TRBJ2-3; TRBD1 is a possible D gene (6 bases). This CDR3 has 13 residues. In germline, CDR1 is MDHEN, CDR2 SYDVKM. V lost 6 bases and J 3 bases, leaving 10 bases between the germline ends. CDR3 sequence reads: CASRTGGTDTQYF. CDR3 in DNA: TGTGCCAGCAGGACAGGCGGTACAGATACGCAGTATTTT.

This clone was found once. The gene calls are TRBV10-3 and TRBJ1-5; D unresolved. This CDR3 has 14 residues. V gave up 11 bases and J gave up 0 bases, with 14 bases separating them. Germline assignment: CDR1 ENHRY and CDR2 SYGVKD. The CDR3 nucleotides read TGTGCCTCCGAGGCAGAAAATAGCAATCAGCCCCAGCATTTT. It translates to CASEAENSNQPQHF.

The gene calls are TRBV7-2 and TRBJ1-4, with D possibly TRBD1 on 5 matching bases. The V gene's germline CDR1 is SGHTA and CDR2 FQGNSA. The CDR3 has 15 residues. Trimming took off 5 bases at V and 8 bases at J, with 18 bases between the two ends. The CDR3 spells CASSKGGGMEEKLFF. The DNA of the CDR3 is TGTGCCAGCAGCAAAGGTGGGGGTATGGAAGAAAAACTGTTTTTT.

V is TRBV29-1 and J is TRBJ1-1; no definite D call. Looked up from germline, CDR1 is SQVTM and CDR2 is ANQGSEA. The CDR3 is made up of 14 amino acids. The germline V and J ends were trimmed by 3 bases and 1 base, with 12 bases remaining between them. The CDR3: CSVEEHSGNTEAFF. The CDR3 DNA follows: TGCAGCGTTGAGGAGCATTCCGGGAACACTGAAGCTTTCTTT.

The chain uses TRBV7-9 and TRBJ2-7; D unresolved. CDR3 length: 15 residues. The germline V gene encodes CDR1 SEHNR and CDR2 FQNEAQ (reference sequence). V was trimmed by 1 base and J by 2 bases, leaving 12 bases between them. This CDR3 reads CASSLGVGQTYEQYF. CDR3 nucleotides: TGTGCCAGCAGCTTAGGGGTTGGGCAGACCTACGAGCAGTACTTC.

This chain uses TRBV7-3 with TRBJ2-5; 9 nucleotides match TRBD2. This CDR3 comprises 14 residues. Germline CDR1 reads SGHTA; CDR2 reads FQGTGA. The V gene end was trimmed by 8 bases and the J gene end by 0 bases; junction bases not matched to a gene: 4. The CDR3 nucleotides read TGTGCCAGCTCCCTAGCGGGGTACCAAGAGACCCAGTACTTC. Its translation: CASSLAGYQETQYF.

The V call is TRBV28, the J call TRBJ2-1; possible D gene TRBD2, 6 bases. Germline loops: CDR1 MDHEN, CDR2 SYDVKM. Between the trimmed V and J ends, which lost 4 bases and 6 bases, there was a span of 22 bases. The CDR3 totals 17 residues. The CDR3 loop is CASSSPSSGGLLNEQFF. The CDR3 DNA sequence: TGTGCCAGCAGTTCCCCTAGTTCAGGAGGGCTTCTCAATGAGCAGTTCTTC.

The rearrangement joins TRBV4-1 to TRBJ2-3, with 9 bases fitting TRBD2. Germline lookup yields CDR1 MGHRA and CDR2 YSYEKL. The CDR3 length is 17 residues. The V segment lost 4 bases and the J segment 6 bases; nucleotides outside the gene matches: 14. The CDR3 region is CASSPGRFSGSRDTQYF. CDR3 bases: TGCGCCAGCAGCCCAGGGCGGTTTAGCGGGAGTCGGGATACGCAGTATTTT.

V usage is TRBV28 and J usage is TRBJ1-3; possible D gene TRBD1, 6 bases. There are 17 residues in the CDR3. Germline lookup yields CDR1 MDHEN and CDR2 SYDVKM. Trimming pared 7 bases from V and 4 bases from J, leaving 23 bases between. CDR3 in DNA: TGTGCCAGCACCCCGGCGCAGGGGCTCATACCCGGAAACACCATATATTTT. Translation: CASTPAQGLIPGNTIYF.

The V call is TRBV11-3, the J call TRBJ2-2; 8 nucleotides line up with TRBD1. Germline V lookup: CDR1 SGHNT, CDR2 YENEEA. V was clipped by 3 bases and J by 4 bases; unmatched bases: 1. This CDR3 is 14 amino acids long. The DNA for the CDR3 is TGTGCCAGCAGCTTCGACAGGGGCACCGGGGAGCTGTTTTTT. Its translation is CASSFDRGTGELFF.